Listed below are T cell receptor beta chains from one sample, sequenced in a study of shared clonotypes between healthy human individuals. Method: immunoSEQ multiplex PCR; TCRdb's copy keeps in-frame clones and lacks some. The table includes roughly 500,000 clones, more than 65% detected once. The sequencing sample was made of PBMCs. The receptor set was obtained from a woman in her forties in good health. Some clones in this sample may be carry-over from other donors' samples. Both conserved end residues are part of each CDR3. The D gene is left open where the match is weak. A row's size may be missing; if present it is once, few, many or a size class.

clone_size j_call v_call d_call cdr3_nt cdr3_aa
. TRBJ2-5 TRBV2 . TGTGCCAGCAGACCCGATGGGGGGCGAGAGACCCAGTACTTC CASRPDGGRETQYF
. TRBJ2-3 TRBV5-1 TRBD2 TGCGCCAGCAGCTTGGCGACTAGCGGGAGGACAGATACGCAGTATTTT CASSLATSGRTDTQYF
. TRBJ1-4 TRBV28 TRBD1 TGTGCCAGCAGCCCCGGGACAGGGGGCTTTAATGATGAAAAACTGTTTTTT CASSPGTGGFNDEKLFF
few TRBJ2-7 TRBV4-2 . TGTGCCAGCAGCCAAGATGTCGGTTACTCCTACGAGCAGTACTTC CASSQDVGYSYEQYF
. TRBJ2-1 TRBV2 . TGTGCCAGCCTACAGGGAGTTGAGCAGTTCTTC CASLQGVEQFF
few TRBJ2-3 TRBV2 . TGTGCCAGCAGTGATGTCGCGGACTTTAGCACAGATACGCAGTATTTT CASSDVADFSTDTQYF
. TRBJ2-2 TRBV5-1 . TGCGCCAGCAATTCAGGCGGAGGGTCGAACACCGGGGAGCTGTTTTTT CASNSGGGSNTGELFF
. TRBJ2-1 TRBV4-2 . TGTGCCAGCAGCAACGACAGGAACCCCTACAATGAGCAGTTCTTC CASSNDRNPYNEQFF
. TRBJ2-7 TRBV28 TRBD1 TGTGCCAGCAGCCCCCAGGGACAGGGGACCTACGAGCAGTACTTC CASSPQGQGTYEQYF
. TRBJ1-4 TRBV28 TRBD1 TGTGCCAGCAGTTTAGTCCCAGGGGGGGGTGAAAAACTGTTTTTT CASSLVPGGGEKLFF
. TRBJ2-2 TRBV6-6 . TGTGCCAGCAATCGAGGACGGAACACCGGGGAGCTGTTTTTT CASNRGRNTGELFF
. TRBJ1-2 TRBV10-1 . TGCGCCAGCAGTGTTGACAGATCCTATGGCTACACCTTC CASSVDRSYGYTF
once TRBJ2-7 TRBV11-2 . TGTGCCAGCAGCTTAGACAGGGCCGCGAGCTCCTACGAGCAGTACTTC CASSLDRAASSYEQYF
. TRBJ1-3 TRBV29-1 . TGCAGCGTTGGCGGGGCGGGCTCTGGAAACACCATATATTTT CSVGGAGSGNTIYF
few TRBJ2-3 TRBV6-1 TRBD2 TGTGCCAGCAGTGAGCAAGGTGCTAGCGGGAGCACAGATACGCAGTATTTT CASSEQGASGSTDTQYF
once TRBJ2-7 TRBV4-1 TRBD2 TGCGCCAGCAGCCAAGGGGCTCGGGTGGCGGGAGGGCCAGAGCAGTACTTC CASSQGARVAGGPEQYF
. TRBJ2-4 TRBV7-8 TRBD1 TGTGCCAGCAGCTTAACTAGAAGGGGGCTTGGAGCCAAAAACATTCAGTACTTC CASSLTRRGLGAKNIQYF
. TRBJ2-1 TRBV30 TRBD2 TGTGCCTGGAGGCCACTAGCGGGAGGGGGTGAGCAGTTCTTC CAWRPLAGGGEQFF
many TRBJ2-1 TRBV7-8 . TGTGCCAGCAGCTTAGGACTAATAGAAAACAATGAGCAGTTCTTC CASSLGLIENNEQFF
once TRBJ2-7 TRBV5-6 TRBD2 TGTGCCAGCAGCTTTATCGGGACTAACTCCTACGAGCAGTACTTC CASSFIGTNSYEQYF
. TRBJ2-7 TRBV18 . TGTGCCAGCTCACCACCTGGGACACCCTACGAGCAGTACTTC CASSPPGTPYEQYF
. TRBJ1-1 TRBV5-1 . TGCGCCAGCAGCTTGGCCCCAGGGAACACTGAAGCTTTCTTT CASSLAPGNTEAFF